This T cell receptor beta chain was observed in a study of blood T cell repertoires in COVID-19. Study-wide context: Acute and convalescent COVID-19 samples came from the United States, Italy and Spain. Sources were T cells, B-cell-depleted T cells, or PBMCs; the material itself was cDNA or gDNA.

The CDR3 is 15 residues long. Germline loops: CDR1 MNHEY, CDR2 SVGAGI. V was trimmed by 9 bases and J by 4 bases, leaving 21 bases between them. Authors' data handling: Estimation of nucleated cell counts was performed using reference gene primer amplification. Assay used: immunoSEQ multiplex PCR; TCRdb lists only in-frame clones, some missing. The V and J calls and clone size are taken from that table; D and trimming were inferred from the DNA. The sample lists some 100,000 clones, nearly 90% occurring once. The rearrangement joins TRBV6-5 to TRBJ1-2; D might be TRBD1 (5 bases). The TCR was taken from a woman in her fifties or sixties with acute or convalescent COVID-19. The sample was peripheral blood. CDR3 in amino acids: CASFQPGQEPYGYTF. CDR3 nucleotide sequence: TGTGCCAGTTTTCAACCCGGACAAGAACCCTATGGCTACACCTTC.